This entry describes one TCR beta chain. There is no known antigen for this receptor. Per-nucleotide qualities are absent, and no much larger clonotype sits a single base away. These data come from a study of control samples from healthy donors and cancer patients (dated by TCRdb to the early 2020s). The receptor library was made with the immunoSEQ multiplex PCR assay. Held by TCRdb, this immuneACCESS table contains in-frame sequences only and omits some clones. Under half of the omission traces to an unresolved V gene where checked; the cause of the rest is unknown. Counted in this sample were about 95,000 clones; roughly 80% of them appeared once. Clones ranked in the top ten supply around a fifth of the sample. V has 4 bases trimmed and J has 2 bases trimmed; junction bases matching no gene number 8. Per the germline V gene (reference sequence), SGHKS is the CDR1 and YYEKEE is the CDR2. Including the terminal cysteine and phenylalanine, the CDR3 comprises 15 residues. CDR3 DNA only is kept here, 45 bases in frame from base 1.

The sequence links TRBV5-5 to TRBJ1-2; 7 central nucleotides agree with TRBD1. The material sequenced was blood. The sequence derives from a man younger than 40 in good health. The base sequence is TGTGCCAGCAGCCCCGGACAGGCCTTGAACTATGGCTACACCTTC. The resulting protein is CASSPGQALNYGYTF.